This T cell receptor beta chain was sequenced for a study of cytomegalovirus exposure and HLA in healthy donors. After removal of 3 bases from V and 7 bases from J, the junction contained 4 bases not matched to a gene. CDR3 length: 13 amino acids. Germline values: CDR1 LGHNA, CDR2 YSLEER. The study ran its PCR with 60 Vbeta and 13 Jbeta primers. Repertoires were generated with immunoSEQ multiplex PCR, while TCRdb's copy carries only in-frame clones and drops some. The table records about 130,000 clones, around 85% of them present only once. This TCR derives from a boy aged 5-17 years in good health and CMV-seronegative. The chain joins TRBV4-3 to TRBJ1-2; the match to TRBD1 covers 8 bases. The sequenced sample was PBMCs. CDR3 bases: TGCGCCAGCAGCCAGGCTGACAGGGGTGGCTACACCTTC. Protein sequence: CASSQADRGGYTF.